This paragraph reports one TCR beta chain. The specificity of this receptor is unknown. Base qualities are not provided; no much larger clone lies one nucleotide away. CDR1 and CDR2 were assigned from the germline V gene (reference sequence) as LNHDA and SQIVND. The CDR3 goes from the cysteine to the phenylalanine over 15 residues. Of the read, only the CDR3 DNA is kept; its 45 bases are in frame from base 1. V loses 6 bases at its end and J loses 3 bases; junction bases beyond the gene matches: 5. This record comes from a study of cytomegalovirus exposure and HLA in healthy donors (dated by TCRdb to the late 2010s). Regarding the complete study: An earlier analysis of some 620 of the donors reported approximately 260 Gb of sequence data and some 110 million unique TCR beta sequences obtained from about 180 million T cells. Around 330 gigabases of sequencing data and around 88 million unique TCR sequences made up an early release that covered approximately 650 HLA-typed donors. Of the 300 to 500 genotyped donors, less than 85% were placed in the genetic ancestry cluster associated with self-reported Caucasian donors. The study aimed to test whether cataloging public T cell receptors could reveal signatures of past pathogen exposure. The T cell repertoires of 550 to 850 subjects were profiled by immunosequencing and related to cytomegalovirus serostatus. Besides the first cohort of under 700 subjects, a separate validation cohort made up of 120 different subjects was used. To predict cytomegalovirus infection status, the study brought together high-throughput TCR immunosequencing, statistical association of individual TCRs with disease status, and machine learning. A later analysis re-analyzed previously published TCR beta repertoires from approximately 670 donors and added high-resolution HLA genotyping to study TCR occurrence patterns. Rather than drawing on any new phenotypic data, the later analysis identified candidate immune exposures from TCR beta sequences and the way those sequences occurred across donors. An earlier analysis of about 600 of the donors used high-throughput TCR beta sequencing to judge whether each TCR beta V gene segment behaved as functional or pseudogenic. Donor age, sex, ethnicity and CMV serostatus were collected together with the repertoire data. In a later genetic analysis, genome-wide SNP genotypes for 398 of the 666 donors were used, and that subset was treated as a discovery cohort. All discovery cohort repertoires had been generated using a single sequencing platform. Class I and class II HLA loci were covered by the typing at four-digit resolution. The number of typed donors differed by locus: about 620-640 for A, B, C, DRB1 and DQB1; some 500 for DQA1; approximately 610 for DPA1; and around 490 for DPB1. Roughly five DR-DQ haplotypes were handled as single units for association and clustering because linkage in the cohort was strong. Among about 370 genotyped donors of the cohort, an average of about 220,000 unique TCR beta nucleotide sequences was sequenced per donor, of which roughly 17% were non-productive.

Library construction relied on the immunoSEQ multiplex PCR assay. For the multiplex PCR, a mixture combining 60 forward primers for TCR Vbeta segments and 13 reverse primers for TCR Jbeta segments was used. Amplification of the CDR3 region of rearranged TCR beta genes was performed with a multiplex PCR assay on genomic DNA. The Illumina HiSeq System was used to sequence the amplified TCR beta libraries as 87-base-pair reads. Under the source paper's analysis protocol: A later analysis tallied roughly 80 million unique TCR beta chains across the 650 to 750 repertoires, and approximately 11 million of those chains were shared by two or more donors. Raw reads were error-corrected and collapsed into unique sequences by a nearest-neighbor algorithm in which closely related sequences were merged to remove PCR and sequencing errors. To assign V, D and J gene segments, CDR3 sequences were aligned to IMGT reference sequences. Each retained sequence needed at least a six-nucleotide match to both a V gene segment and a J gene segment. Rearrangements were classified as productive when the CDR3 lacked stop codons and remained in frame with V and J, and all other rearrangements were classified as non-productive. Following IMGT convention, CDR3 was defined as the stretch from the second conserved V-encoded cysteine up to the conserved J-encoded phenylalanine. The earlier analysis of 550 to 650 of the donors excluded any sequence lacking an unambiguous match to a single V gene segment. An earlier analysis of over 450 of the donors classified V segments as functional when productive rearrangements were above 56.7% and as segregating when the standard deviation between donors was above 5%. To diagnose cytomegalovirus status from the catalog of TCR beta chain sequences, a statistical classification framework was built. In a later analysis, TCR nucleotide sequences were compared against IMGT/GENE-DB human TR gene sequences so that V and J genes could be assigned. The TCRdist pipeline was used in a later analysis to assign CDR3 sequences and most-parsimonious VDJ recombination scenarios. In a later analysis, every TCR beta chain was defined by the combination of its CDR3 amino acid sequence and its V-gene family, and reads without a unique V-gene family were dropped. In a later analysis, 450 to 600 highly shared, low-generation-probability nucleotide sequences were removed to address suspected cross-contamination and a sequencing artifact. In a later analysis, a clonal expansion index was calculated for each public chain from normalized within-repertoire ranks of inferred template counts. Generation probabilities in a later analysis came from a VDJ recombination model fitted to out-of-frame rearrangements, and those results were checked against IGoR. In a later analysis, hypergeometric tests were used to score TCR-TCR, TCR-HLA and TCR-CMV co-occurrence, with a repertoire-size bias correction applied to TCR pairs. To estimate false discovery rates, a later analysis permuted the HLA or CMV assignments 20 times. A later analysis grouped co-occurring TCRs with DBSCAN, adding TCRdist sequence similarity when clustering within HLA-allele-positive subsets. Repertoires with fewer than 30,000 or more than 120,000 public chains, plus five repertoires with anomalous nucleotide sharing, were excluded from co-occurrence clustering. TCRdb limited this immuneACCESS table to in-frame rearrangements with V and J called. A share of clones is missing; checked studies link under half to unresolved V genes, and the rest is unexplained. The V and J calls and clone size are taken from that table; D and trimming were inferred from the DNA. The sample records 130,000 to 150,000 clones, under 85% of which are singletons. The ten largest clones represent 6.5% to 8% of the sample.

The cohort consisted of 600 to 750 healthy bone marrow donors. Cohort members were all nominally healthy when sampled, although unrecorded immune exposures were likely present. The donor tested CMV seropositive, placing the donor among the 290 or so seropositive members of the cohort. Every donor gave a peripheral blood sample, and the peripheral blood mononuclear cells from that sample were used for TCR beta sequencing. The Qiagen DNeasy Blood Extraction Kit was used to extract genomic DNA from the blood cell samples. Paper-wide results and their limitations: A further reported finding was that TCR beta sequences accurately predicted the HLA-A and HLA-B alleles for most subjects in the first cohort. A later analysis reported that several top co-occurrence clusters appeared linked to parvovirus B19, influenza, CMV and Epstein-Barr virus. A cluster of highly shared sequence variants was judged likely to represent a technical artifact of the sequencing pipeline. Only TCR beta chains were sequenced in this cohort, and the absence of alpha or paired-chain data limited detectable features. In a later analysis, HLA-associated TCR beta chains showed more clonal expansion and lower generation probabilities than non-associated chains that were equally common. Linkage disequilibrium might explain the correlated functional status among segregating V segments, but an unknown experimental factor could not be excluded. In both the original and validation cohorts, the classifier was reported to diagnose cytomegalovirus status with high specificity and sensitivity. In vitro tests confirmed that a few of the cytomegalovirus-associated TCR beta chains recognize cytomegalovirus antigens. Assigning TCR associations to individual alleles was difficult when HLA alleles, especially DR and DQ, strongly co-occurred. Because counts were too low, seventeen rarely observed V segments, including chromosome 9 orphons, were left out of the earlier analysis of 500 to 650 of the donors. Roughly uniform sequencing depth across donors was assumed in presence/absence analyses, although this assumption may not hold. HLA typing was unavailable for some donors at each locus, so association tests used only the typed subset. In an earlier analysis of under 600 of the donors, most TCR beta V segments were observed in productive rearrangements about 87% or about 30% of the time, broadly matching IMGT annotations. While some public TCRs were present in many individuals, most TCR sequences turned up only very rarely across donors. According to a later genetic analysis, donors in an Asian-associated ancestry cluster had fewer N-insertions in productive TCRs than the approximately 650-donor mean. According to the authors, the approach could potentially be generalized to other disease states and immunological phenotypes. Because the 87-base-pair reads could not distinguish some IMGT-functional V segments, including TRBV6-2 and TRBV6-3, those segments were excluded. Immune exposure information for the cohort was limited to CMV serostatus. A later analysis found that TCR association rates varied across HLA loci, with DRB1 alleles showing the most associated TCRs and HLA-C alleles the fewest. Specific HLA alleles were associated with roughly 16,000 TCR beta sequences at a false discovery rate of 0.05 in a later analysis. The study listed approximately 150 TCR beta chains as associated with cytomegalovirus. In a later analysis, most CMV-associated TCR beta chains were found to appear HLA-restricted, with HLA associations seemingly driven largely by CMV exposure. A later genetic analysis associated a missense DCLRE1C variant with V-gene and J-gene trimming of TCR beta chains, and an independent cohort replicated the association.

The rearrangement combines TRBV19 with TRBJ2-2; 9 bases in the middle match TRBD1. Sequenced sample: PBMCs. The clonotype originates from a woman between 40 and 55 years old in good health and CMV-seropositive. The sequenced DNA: TGTGCCAGTAGATGGGACAGGGCGGACACCGGGGAGCTGTTTTTT. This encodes CASRWDRADTGELFF.